This T cell receptor beta chain was found in a study of T cell responses to AZD1222 COVID-19 vaccine. The CDR3 covers 12 residues. CDR1 and CDR2 (germline): SEHNR, FQNEAQ (reference sequence). Trimming took off 1 base at V and 7 bases at J, with 5 bases between the two ends. Points on this clone: Its specificity is not known.

The protocol was immunoSEQ multiplex PCR, while the TCRdb copy is restricted to in-frame clones and leaves out a portion. The sample lists 150,000 to 160,000 clones; less than 90% were seen once. Study results and caveats: AZD1222 recipients seropositive at baseline numbered only five to seven.

The sequence was obtained from an adult in good health. The chain has TRBV7-9 and TRBJ2-1, with D hard to call. The starting material was peripheral blood, obtained on day 0 of MenACWY control vaccination. The CDR3 DNA reads as TGTGCCAGCAGCTTAGAACTGAATGAGCAGTTCTTC. Its protein product is CASSLELNEQFF.